The source of this T cell receptor beta chain is a study of beta chain features in type 1 diabetes. Findings and limits, study-wide: A pattern of fewer insertions and more deletions at VDJ junctions was seen in type 1 diabetes patients. Shorter TCRB CDR3s, moderately but significantly so, were found in Type 1 diabetes patients in all four CD4+ subsets. The analysis here could not establish whether HLA type shapes TCRB rearrangement. A PCR bias possibly favoring shorter templates would apply equally to patients and controls.

A CD45RO/CCR7/CD25/CD127/CD95/CD27 panel sorted naive, central memory, regulatory and stem cell-like memory CD4+ cells. V lost 4 bases and J 1 base, leaving 17 bases between the germline ends. The CDR3 covers 16 residues. CDR1 is GTSNPN and CDR2 is SVGIG in the germline V gene (reference sequence). Notes on this clone: Its target is not known.

As every portion of the isolated RNA was reverse transcribed, the sequencing read expressed TCRB transcripts. Using immunoSEQ multiplex PCR, the repertoire was profiled, and TCRdb retains in-frame clones only, with some absent. The profile shows roughly 730,000 clones, around an eighth of them singletons. The clonotype comes from a man between 18 and 35 years old with type 1 diabetes. The gene calls are TRBV30 and TRBJ1-3; possibly TRBD1 for D (6 bases). Material: naive CD4+ T cells from blood. The CDR3 loop reads CAWKNPGHPSGNTIYF. The DNA of the CDR3 is TGTGCCTGGAAAAATCCGGGACATCCATCTGGAAACACCATATATTTT.